One sample yielded the 5 T cell receptor beta chains listed below, sequenced in a study of beta chain features in type 1 diabetes. The study, taken as a whole, reports: Across all four CD4+ subsets, people with type 1 diabetes showed modestly shorter TCRB CDR3s.

Sequenced material consisted of expressed TCRB transcripts (all of the isolated RNA was reverse transcribed). Produced via immunoSEQ multiplex PCR; TCRdb's table is partial and in-frame only. The table shows 500,000 to 850,000 clones, with roughly 13% occurring only once. These receptors' antigens are unknown. The source material was naive CD4+ T cells from blood. These receptors were taken from a man aged 18 to 30 with type 1 diabetes.

The chain combines TRBV25-1 with TRBJ1-1; TRBD1 is a possible D gene (6 bases). Trimming pared 4 bases from V and 6 bases from J, leaving 18 bases between. This CDR3 is built from 15 residues. The germline V gene encodes CDR1 MGHDK and CDR2 SYGVNS. The CDR3 DNA follows: TGTGCCAGCAGTGCTGTACAGGGTGGAGGCGCTGAAGCTTTCTTT. Encoded protein: CASSAVQGGGAEAFF.

There are a few counts of this clone. V is TRBV18 and J is TRBJ2-7, with D tentatively TRBD2 (5 bases). Deletions cut 3 bases from V and 0 bases from J, with 12 bases between. The CDR3 sequence is 15 residues long. The germline V gene has CDR1 KGHSH and CDR2 LQKENI. The CDR3 loop is CASSPQTINSYEQYF. The CDR3 DNA sequence: TGTGCCAGCTCACCGCAGACTATAAACTCCTACGAGCAGTACTTC.

CDR3 residues: CASSHLGTSSGNTIYF. CDR3 nucleotides: TGTGCCAGCAGCCACCTAGGGACATCGTCTGGAAACACCATATATTTT. The chain carries TRBV14 and TRBJ1-3; TRBD1 is a possible D gene (6 bases). Germline V CDR1 and CDR2: SGHDN, FVKESK. The V end was cut by 3 bases, the J end by 1 base, with 13 bases between. There are 16 residues in the CDR3.

The genes are TRBV5-4 and TRBJ2-7; D remains ambiguous. Trimming removed 3 bases from V and 6 bases from J, with 22 bases in between. The V gene's germline CDR1 is SGHNT and CDR2 YYREEE (reference sequence). CDR3 length: 16 amino acids. The CDR3 region has the DNA TGTGCCAGCAGCTCCGCCTTCGCGGACCTAACGGGCGAGCAGTACTTC. Its translation is CASSSAFADLTGEQYF.

The chain employs TRBV18 and TRBJ1-5; 7 bases are a match to TRBD1. J was trimmed by 2 bases and V by 5 bases; bases with no gene match: 3. CDR3 length equals 14 residues. From germline, CDR1 is KGHSH and CDR2 LQKENI. CDR3 DNA sequence: TGTGCCAGCTCATCAACAGGGGGCAATCAGCCCCAGCATTTT. Its translation: CASSSTGGNQPQHF.